The T cell receptor (beta chain) described here comes from a study of naive and memory T cell subsets. Two oligonucleotides, mixed equimolar, formed the beta constant-region primer covering TRBC1 and TRBC2. TCRdb passed the UMI-ligation and nested PCR reads through MiXCR, listing each CDR3 protein once. The sample yields approximately 140,000 distinct CDR3 sequences, around 15% seen once. J lost 15 bases, V lost 4 bases, and 14 bases had no gene match. CDR3 length: 15 amino acids. Germline values: CDR1 KGHDR, CDR2 SFDVKD. The receptor comes from a human donor in good health. The sample was naive CD4+ T cells from blood. The chain joins TRBV24-1 to TRBJ2-1; 10 bases are shared with TRBD1. The CDR3 DNA is TGTGCCACCAGTGAGCCGACAGGGGGCTGGGCGAGGCGGTTCTTC. This codes for CATSEPTGGWARRFF.